These T cell receptor beta chains were read from a single sample in a study. In TCRdb, the 5' RACE reads were re-called with MiXCR into one record per CDR3 protein. The sample carries around 33,000 distinct CDR3 sequences, approximately 25% recorded once. Sequencing input: memory CD4+ T cells sorted from blood. The receptors stem from a female donor with breast cancer. Each CDR3 is given with its conserved first and last residue. The D gene is left open where the match is weak. Clone size is not always given. Where it is, it says once, few, many or a class for expanded clones.

d_gene: -
abundance: few
v_gene: TRBV15
j_gene: TRBJ1-1
CDR3aa: CATSGKMNTEAFF
CDR3nt: TGTGCCACCAGTGGTAAAATGAACACTGAAGCTTTCTTT

d_gene: -
abundance: -
v_gene: TRBV3-1
j_gene: TRBJ2-4
CDR3aa: CASSQDHPGRLAKNIQYF
CDR3nt: TGTGCCAGCAGCCAAGATCATCCGGGTCGCCTAGCCAAAAACATTCAGTACTTC

d_gene: -
abundance: medium-sized
v_gene: TRBV6-5
j_gene: TRBJ2-7
CDR3aa: CASSLGRSYEQYF
CDR3nt: TGTGCCAGCAGTCTAGGCAGATCCTACGAGCAGTACTTC

d_gene: -
abundance: many
v_gene: TRBV11-2
j_gene: TRBJ1-2
CDR3aa: CASSSQDSPIYGYTF
CDR3nt: TGTGCCAGCAGCTCACAGGACAGTCCTATCTATGGCTACACCTTC

d_gene: TRBD2
abundance: few
v_gene: TRBV20-1
j_gene: TRBJ2-7
CDR3aa: CSARDLASGAYYEQYF
CDR3nt: TGCAGTGCTAGAGATTTGGCTAGCGGGGCCTACTACGAGCAGTACTTC

d_gene: -
abundance: -
v_gene: TRBV9
j_gene: TRBJ1-3
CDR3aa: CASSARGGHGNTTYF
CDR3nt: TGTGCCAGCAGCGCCCGCGGGGGACACGGAAACACCACATATTTT

d_gene: TRBD2
abundance: -
v_gene: TRBV11-2
j_gene: TRBJ2-2
CDR3aa: CASSLKLAGADGELFF
CDR3nt: TGTGCCAGCAGCTTAAAACTAGCGGGAGCGGACGGGGAGCTGTTTTTT

d_gene: -
abundance: few
v_gene: TRBV2
j_gene: TRBJ2-6
CDR3aa: CASSEPGAGANVLTF
CDR3nt: TGTGCCAGCAGTGAACCAGGGGCTGGGGCCAACGTCCTGACTTTC

d_gene: -
abundance: many
v_gene: TRBV18
j_gene: TRBJ1-2
CDR3aa: CASSSPRDTYGYTF
CDR3nt: TGTGCCAGCTCTTCACCCAGGGACACCTATGGCTACACCTTC

d_gene: TRBD1
abundance: -
v_gene: TRBV24-1
j_gene: TRBJ1-5
CDR3aa: CATSGLKDRDHQPQHF
CDR3nt: TGTGCCACCAGCGGGCTCAAGGACAGGGATCATCAGCCCCAGCATTTT

d_gene: -
abundance: many
v_gene: TRBV12-3/TRBV12-4
j_gene: TRBJ2-5
CDR3aa: CASSLWTVGKETQYF
CDR3nt: TGTGCCAGCAGTTTGTGGACTGTTGGAAAAGAGACCCAGTACTTC

d_gene: TRBD2
abundance: -
v_gene: TRBV7-6
j_gene: TRBJ2-7
CDR3aa: CASSLEPGTSGYEQYF
CDR3nt: TGTGCCAGCAGCTTAGAACCCGGGACTAGCGGCTACGAGCAGTACTTC

d_gene: TRBD1
abundance: few
v_gene: TRBV5-1
j_gene: TRBJ2-7
CDR3aa: CASSSRQGIRYEQYF
CDR3nt: TGCGCCAGCAGCTCCCGACAGGGGATCCGCTACGAGCAGTACTTC

d_gene: -
abundance: many
v_gene: TRBV9
j_gene: TRBJ2-1
CDR3aa: CASSVDPRGSWNNEQFF
CDR3nt: TGTGCCAGCAGCGTAGATCCCCGCGGGTCATGGAACAATGAGCAGTTCTTC

d_gene: -
abundance: many
v_gene: TRBV7-9
j_gene: TRBJ1-1
CDR3aa: CASTWTRTSEAFF
CDR3nt: TGTGCCAGCACCTGGACACGAACCTCTGAAGCTTTCTTT

d_gene: -
abundance: many
v_gene: TRBV7-2
j_gene: TRBJ2-2
CDR3aa: CASSLSRRFEANTGELFF
CDR3nt: TGTGCCAGCAGCTTATCCAGGCGGTTTGAAGCGAACACCGGGGAGCTGTTTTTT

d_gene: -
abundance: many
v_gene: TRBV21-1
j_gene: TRBJ1-2
CDR3aa: CASSTDRGDYGYTF
CDR3nt: TGTGCCAGCAGCACGGACAGGGGAGACTATGGCTACACCTTC

d_gene: -
abundance: -
v_gene: TRBV9
j_gene: TRBJ1-1
CDR3aa: CASSPPNGGSNTEAFF
CDR3nt: TGTGCCAGCAGCCCTCCTAACGGGGGATCGAACACTGAAGCTTTCTTT

d_gene: -
abundance: few
v_gene: TRBV12-3/TRBV12-4
j_gene: TRBJ2-1
CDR3aa: CASSFSASGLYNEQFF
CDR3nt: TGTGCCAGCAGTTTTAGCGCATCCGGTCTCTACAATGAGCAGTTCTTC

d_gene: -
abundance: many
v_gene: TRBV27
j_gene: TRBJ1-5
CDR3aa: CASSRTTGGNQPQHF
CDR3nt: TGTGCCAGCAGTCGGACAACGGGAGGCAATCAGCCCCAGCATTTT

d_gene: TRBD1
abundance: -
v_gene: TRBV4-3
j_gene: TRBJ2-7
CDR3aa: CASSQDRDSRIEQYF
CDR3nt: TGCGCCAGCAGCCAAGATCGGGACAGTCGTATCGAGCAGTACTTC

d_gene: TRBD1
abundance: few
v_gene: TRBV5-1
j_gene: TRBJ2-7
CDR3aa: CASSLRRQGTQQVQYF
CDR3nt: TGCGCCAGCAGCCTACGAAGACAGGGGACCCAGCAAGTGCAGTACTTC

d_gene: -
abundance: few
v_gene: TRBV3-1
j_gene: TRBJ2-1
CDR3aa: CASSRLADEQFF
CDR3nt: TGTGCCAGCAGCCGACTGGCCGATGAGCAGTTCTTC

d_gene: -
abundance: -
v_gene: TRBV7-9
j_gene: TRBJ1-2
CDR3aa: CASSLVGGGQHYGYTF
CDR3nt: TGTGCCAGCAGCCTAGTGGGGGGTGGACAGCACTATGGCTACACCTTC

d_gene: -
abundance: -
v_gene: TRBV7-9
j_gene: TRBJ2-7
CDR3aa: CASSPLRQAHEQYF
CDR3nt: TGTGCCAGCAGCCCTCTCAGACAGGCGCACGAGCAGTACTTC

d_gene: -
abundance: many
v_gene: TRBV20-1
j_gene: TRBJ2-1
CDR3aa: CSARDQAKSYNEQFF
CDR3nt: TGCAGTGCTAGAGATCAGGCAAAGTCCTACAATGAGCAGTTCTTC

d_gene: -
abundance: few
v_gene: TRBV27
j_gene: TRBJ2-7
CDR3aa: CASSLPGSKEQYF
CDR3nt: TGTGCCAGCAGTTTACCGGGATCGAAAGAGCAGTACTTC

d_gene: -
abundance: many
v_gene: TRBV6-2/TRBV6-3
j_gene: TRBJ2-7
CDR3aa: CASSYSTPYEQYF
CDR3nt: TGTGCCAGCAGTTACTCGACACCCTACGAGCAGTACTTC

d_gene: -
abundance: few
v_gene: TRBV4-1
j_gene: TRBJ2-4
CDR3aa: CASSKNQNIQYF
CDR3nt: TGCGCCAGCAGCAAGAACCAAAACATTCAGTACTTC

d_gene: TRBD1
abundance: -
v_gene: TRBV3-1
j_gene: TRBJ2-7
CDR3aa: CASSPSRDRAYEQYF
CDR3nt: TGTGCCAGCAGCCCCTCACGGGACAGGGCCTACGAGCAGTACTTC

d_gene: -
abundance: -
v_gene: TRBV7-8
j_gene: TRBJ2-1
CDR3aa: CASRSSNEQFF
CDR3nt: TGTGCCAGCAGATCCTCCAATGAGCAGTTCTTC

d_gene: -
abundance: few
v_gene: TRBV12-3/TRBV12-4
j_gene: TRBJ2-7
CDR3aa: CASSFLVYEQYF
CDR3nt: TGTGCCAGCAGTTTCTTGGTCTACGAGCAGTACTTC

d_gene: -
abundance: few
v_gene: TRBV20-1
j_gene: TRBJ1-1
CDR3aa: CSARDRVGFMNTEAFF
CDR3nt: TGCAGTGCTAGAGATCGGGTAGGCTTCATGAACACTGAAGCTTTCTTT

d_gene: TRBD2
abundance: -
v_gene: TRBV12-3/TRBV12-4
j_gene: TRBJ2-2
CDR3aa: CASSWPGLETGELFF
CDR3nt: TGTGCCAGCAGTTGGCCGGGACTAGAAACCGGGGAGCTGTTTTTT

d_gene: TRBD2
abundance: few
v_gene: TRBV6-2/TRBV6-3
j_gene: TRBJ2-1
CDR3aa: CASSYSLAGLYNEQFF
CDR3nt: TGTGCCAGCAGTTACTCACTAGCGGGTCTTTACAATGAGCAGTTCTTC

d_gene: -
abundance: -
v_gene: TRBV5-1
j_gene: TRBJ2-7
CDR3aa: CASSLPIDQDGPSYEQYF
CDR3nt: TGCGCCAGCAGCTTACCTATCGACCAGGACGGACCGTCCTACGAGCAGTACTTC

d_gene: -
abundance: -
v_gene: TRBV4-2
j_gene: TRBJ1-4
CDR3aa: CASSPGSGVGTNEKLFF
CDR3nt: TGTGCCAGCAGCCCAGGATCCGGAGTGGGAACTAATGAAAAACTGTTTTTT

d_gene: TRBD1
abundance: few
v_gene: TRBV4-2
j_gene: TRBJ1-2
CDR3aa: CASSSPKGQRNFYGYTF
CDR3nt: TGTGCCAGCAGCTCCCCCAAGGGACAGAGAAACTTCTATGGCTACACCTTC

d_gene: -
abundance: -
v_gene: TRBV6-5
j_gene: TRBJ1-1
CDR3aa: CASRTGTKHAFF
CDR3nt: TGTGCCAGCAGGACCGGGACCAAACACGCTTTCTTT

d_gene: -
abundance: few
v_gene: TRBV20-1
j_gene: TRBJ1-5
CDR3aa: CSASAPRYSNQPQHF
CDR3nt: TGCAGTGCTAGTGCCCCGCGATATAGCAATCAGCCCCAGCATTTT

d_gene: -
abundance: few
v_gene: TRBV5-6
j_gene: TRBJ1-1
CDR3aa: CASSLVQTEAFF
CDR3nt: TGTGCCAGCAGCTTGGTTCAGACTGAAGCTTTCTTT

d_gene: TRBD2
abundance: few
v_gene: TRBV7-2
j_gene: TRBJ2-1
CDR3aa: CASSLLLAGAPDEQFF
CDR3nt: TGTGCCAGCAGCTTACTACTAGCGGGAGCTCCCGATGAGCAGTTCTTC

d_gene: -
abundance: few
v_gene: TRBV3-1
j_gene: TRBJ2-7
CDR3aa: CASSLDSSGETRRQYF
CDR3nt: TGTGCCAGCAGCCTGGACTCCTCCGGGGAGACCCGAAGGCAGTACTTC

d_gene: TRBD2
abundance: -
v_gene: TRBV28
j_gene: TRBJ2-5
CDR3aa: CASSLTSAPKETQYF
CDR3nt: TGTGCCAGCAGTTTGACTAGCGCTCCGAAAGAGACCCAGTACTTC

d_gene: -
abundance: -
v_gene: TRBV5-5
j_gene: TRBJ2-1
CDR3aa: CASSLVGGKYNEQFF
CDR3nt: TGTGCCAGCAGCTTGGTAGGGGGGAAATACAATGAGCAGTTCTTC

d_gene: -
abundance: -
v_gene: TRBV28
j_gene: TRBJ2-5
CDR3aa: CASSLIRGRGETQYF
CDR3nt: TGTGCCAGCAGTCTGATCAGGGGGCGGGGGGAGACCCAGTACTTC

d_gene: -
abundance: many
v_gene: TRBV4-1
j_gene: TRBJ2-1
CDR3aa: CASSQGSGLAEQFF
CDR3nt: TGCGCCAGCAGCCAAGGCTCGGGACTGGCTGAGCAGTTCTTC

d_gene: -
abundance: -
v_gene: TRBV5-1
j_gene: TRBJ1-1
CDR3aa: CASSPGPTEAFF
CDR3nt: TGCGCCAGCAGCCCGGGACCCACTGAAGCTTTCTTT

d_gene: TRBD2
abundance: -
v_gene: TRBV11-1
j_gene: TRBJ2-2
CDR3aa: CASSLSGVPTGELFF
CDR3nt: TGTGCCAGCAGCTTAAGCGGGGTTCCCACCGGGGAGCTGTTTTTT

d_gene: -
abundance: many
v_gene: TRBV6-1
j_gene: TRBJ1-5
CDR3aa: CASTLSPWTANQPQHF
CDR3nt: TGTGCCAGCACCTTATCCCCTTGGACAGCGAATCAGCCCCAGCATTTT

d_gene: -
abundance: -
v_gene: TRBV7-2
j_gene: TRBJ2-4
CDR3aa: CASLSGGRQANPLAKNIQYF
CDR3nt: TGTGCCAGCCTCTCCGGCGGGAGACAGGCGAATCCTTTAGCCAAAAACATTCAGTACTTC

d_gene: TRBD1
abundance: -
v_gene: TRBV7-9
j_gene: TRBJ1-2
CDR3aa: CASTRQGNGYTF
CDR3nt: TGTGCCAGCACCCGACAGGGTAACGGCTACACCTTC

d_gene: TRBD1
abundance: -
v_gene: TRBV7-6
j_gene: TRBJ1-2
CDR3aa: CASSLVGGPLYYGYTF
CDR3nt: TGTGCCAGCAGCTTAGTAGGGGGCCCCCTCTACTATGGCTACACCTTC